This TCR beta chain was observed in a study of T cells in Graves' hyperthyroidism and ophthalmopathy. Overall study results and limits: Stable hyperthyroidism and ophthalmopathy were separated using 13 V-J signatures.

The table lists this clonotype with many counts. Antigen: not known. Germline V gene lookup returns CDR1 LNHDA and CDR2 SQIVND (reference sequence). Trimming cost V 2 bases and J 0 bases, with 11 bases left between them. The CDR3 loop spans 16 amino acids. Amplification yielded TCR beta CDR3 regions, with RNA transcripts as the source. HTBI primers were used for first-round RT-PCR of the TCR CDR3. TCRdb reanalysed the multiplex PCR reads using MiXCR and keeps one entry per CDR3 protein. The table shows 450,000 to 550,000 distinct CDR3 sequences, with roughly a quarter occurring only once. J is TRBJ1-5 and V is TRBV19; TRBD1 might be the D (6 bases). Sample: blood. The receptor's source is a woman aged 25 to 39 with Graves' ophthalmopathy. The CDR3, as DNA: TGTGCCAGTAGTATAAGGGGGGCTTATAGCAATCAGCCCCAGCATTTT. As protein: CASSIRGAYSNQPQHF. The whole variable domain, filled in from reference TRBV19 and TRBJ1-5, reads DGGITQSPKYLFRKEGQNVTLSCEQNLNHDAMYWYRQDPGQGLRLIYYSQIVNDFQKGDIAEGYSVSREKKESFPLTVTSAQKNPTAFYLCASSIRGAYSNQPQHFGDGTRLSIL.